These T cell receptor beta chains were read from a single sample in a study of human T cells and chemical hapten exposure. TCRdb itself ran the RACE reads through MiXCR, one entry per CDR3 protein. The profile shows approximately 350,000 distinct CDR3 sequences, about 6% of them singletons. Sequences were derived from whole blood, sampled in connection with sensitization to the hapten diphenylcyclopropenone (DPC). Receptor source: a woman aged 18-29 years with alopecia areata. Some clones in this sample may be carry-over from other donors' samples. CDR3s include the opening cysteine and the closing phenylalanine or tryptophan. A D gene is named only where the DNA matches it firmly. Where a row states a size, it is once, few, many or the class of an expanded clone; other rows omit it.

CDR3 protein,CDR3 DNA,D gene,clone size,J gene,V gene
CASKTGGAIGANVLTF,TGTGCCAGTAAGACAGGGGGCGCGATCGGGGCCAACGTCCTGACTTTC,TRBD1,NA,TRBJ2-6,TRBV19
CATSDRRNTEAFF,TGTGCCACCAGTGATCGGCGGAACACTGAAGCTTTCTTT,NA,many,TRBJ1-1,TRBV24-1
CASSFQMGTPNQPQHF,TGTGCCAGCAGTTTTCAGATGGGGACTCCAAATCAGCCCCAGCATTTT,NA,few,TRBJ1-5,TRBV12-3/TRBV12-4
CASSSRGRRPQHF,TGTGCCAGCAGTTCCAGGGGGCGTCGGCCCCAGCATTTT,TRBD1,NA,TRBJ1-5,TRBV12-3/TRBV12-4
CASSHLGDQPQHF,TGTGCCAGCAGCCACCTAGGAGATCAGCCCCAGCATTTT,NA,NA,TRBJ1-5,TRBV3-1
CASSLLGGFTYEQYF,TGTGCCAGCAGTTTATTAGGGGGCTTCACCTACGAGCAGTACTTC,TRBD1,few,TRBJ2-7,TRBV28
CASSSWTRRTEAFF,TGTGCCAGCAGTTCATGGACCCGGAGGACTGAAGCTTTCTTT,NA,many,TRBJ1-1,TRBV6-2/TRBV6-3
CASSIRDTSYEQYF,TGTGCCAGCAGTATCCGGGACACCTCCTACGAGCAGTACTTC,NA,many,TRBJ2-7,TRBV27
CASSLGAFF,TGTGCCAGCAGCTTAGGAGCTTTCTTT,NA,few,TRBJ1-1,TRBV7-2
CASTRTGELFF,TGTGCCAGCACCAGGACCGGGGAGCTGTTTTTT,NA,many,TRBJ2-2,TRBV6-5
CASRDRQLNQPQHF,TGTGCCAGCAGGGATAGACAGCTCAATCAGCCCCAGCATTTT,NA,many,TRBJ1-5,TRBV6-5
CASSPSGHPNTEAFF,TGTGCCAGCAGCCCCTCCGGACACCCGAACACTGAAGCTTTCTTT,NA,few,TRBJ1-1,TRBV9
CASSSAANTGELFF,TGTGCCAGCAGCTCGGCCGCGAACACCGGGGAGCTGTTTTTT,NA,few,TRBJ2-2,TRBV7-6
CSARRPAGGTDTQYF,TGCAGTGCTAGACGTCCGGCAGGGGGAACAGATACGCAGTATTTT,TRBD1,few,TRBJ2-3,TRBV20-1
CASNPGAPTYNSPLHF,TGTGCCAGCAACCCTGGGGCACCCACCTATAATTCACCCCTCCACTTT,NA,NA,TRBJ1-6,TRBV5-6
CASSDPRDRGVGKLFF,TGTGCCAGCAGTGACCCCCGGGACAGGGGTGTGGGAAAACTGTTTTTT,TRBD1,few,TRBJ1-4,TRBV25-1
CASSLAPRHPGNQPQHF,TGTGCCAGCAGCTTAGCCCCCAGACACCCTGGTAATCAGCCCCAGCATTTT,NA,few,TRBJ1-5,TRBV7-9
CAISQLQGQTGNTEAFF,TGTGCCATCAGTCAACTCCAGGGACAGACCGGGAACACTGAAGCTTTCTTT,TRBD1,NA,TRBJ1-1,TRBV10-3
CAISSSSGEPTDTQYF,TGTGCCATCAGTTCTTCTAGCGGGGAGCCCACAGATACGCAGTATTTT,TRBD2,few,TRBJ2-3,TRBV10-3
CATSPRGRDPNQPQHF,TGTGCCACCAGCCCACGAGGGCGGGACCCGAATCAGCCCCAGCATTTT,NA,many,TRBJ1-5,TRBV15
CASSPDIGTEAFF,TGTGCCAGCAGCCCAGACATTGGAACTGAAGCTTTCTTT,NA,many,TRBJ1-1,TRBV11-2
CASITGDWTQYF,TGCGCCAGCATTACAGGGGATTGGACCCAGTACTTC,TRBD1,few,TRBJ2-5,TRBV5-1
CASSPQGALTYEQYF,TGTGCCAGCAGTCCACAGGGGGCCCTAACGTACGAGCAGTACTTC,TRBD1,NA,TRBJ2-7,TRBV6-2/TRBV6-3
CASSPYDSGVGDTQYF,TGCGCCAGCAGCCCTTATGATAGCGGGGTCGGAGATACGCAGTATTTT,TRBD2,few,TRBJ2-3,TRBV4-1
CASSDAPLPLHF,TGTGCCAGCAGTGACGCCCCTCTACCCCTCCACTTT,NA,NA,TRBJ1-6,TRBV12-3/TRBV12-4
CASSLVAGSYEQYF,TGTGCCAGCAGCTTAGTAGCGGGGAGCTACGAGCAGTACTTC,TRBD2,many,TRBJ2-7,TRBV7-2
CASSLDGRGYEQYF,TGCGCCAGCAGCTTGGATGGCAGGGGGTACGAGCAGTACTTC,TRBD1,many,TRBJ2-7,TRBV5-1
CASSLKGSTEAFF,TGTGCCAGCAGTTTAAAGGGGTCCACTGAAGCTTTCTTT,NA,many,TRBJ1-1,TRBV28
CATSRVQDSPLHF,TGTGCCACCAGCAGAGTTCAGGATTCACCCCTCCACTTT,NA,many,TRBJ1-6,TRBV15
CASSPEDRFNSPLHF,TGTGCCAGCAGCCCCGAAGACAGATTTAATTCACCCCTCCACTTT,NA,many,TRBJ1-6,TRBV6-5
CSALTTHPTRSNEQFF,TGCAGTGCCCTGACGACTCATCCTACACGGTCCAATGAGCAGTTCTTC,NA,NA,TRBJ2-1,TRBV20-1
CASSQVRASQAKNIQYF,TGCGCCAGCAGCCAAGTTCGGGCTAGCCAGGCCAAAAACATTCAGTACTTC,NA,few,TRBJ2-4,TRBV4-3
CASSQVGRGRQETQYF,TGCGCCAGCAGCCAAGTGGGGCGGGGTCGCCAAGAGACCCAGTACTTC,NA,few,TRBJ2-5,TRBV4-1
CASSWLGEGQRETQYF,TGCGCCAGCAGCTGGTTAGGGGAAGGCCAGAGAGAGACCCAGTACTTC,NA,few,TRBJ2-5,TRBV5-1
CASSLEQTNYGYTF,TGTGCCAGCAGTCTAGAGCAGACTAACTATGGCTACACCTTC,NA,few,TRBJ1-2,TRBV2
CASSYLTGANVLTF,TGTGCCAGCAGTTACTTGACAGGGGCCAACGTCCTGACTTTC,NA,many,TRBJ2-6,TRBV6-5
CASSYRGDTDTQYF,TGTGCCAGCAGTTACCGGGGGGACACAGATACGCAGTATTTT,TRBD2,many,TRBJ2-3,TRBV6-1
CASSFSRRDLEQYF,TGTGCCAGCAGTTTTTCCCGTAGAGACCTCGAGCAGTACTTC,NA,many,TRBJ2-7,TRBV12-3/TRBV12-4
CASSQDSAGGYGYTF,TGTGCCAGCAGCCAAGATTCAGCCGGGGGATATGGCTACACCTTC,NA,many,TRBJ1-2,TRBV3-1
CASRPPWAGTGELFF,TGTGCCAGCAGACCCCCGTGGGCGGGCACCGGGGAGCTGTTTTTT,NA,few,TRBJ2-2,TRBV27
CASSLPGQSSGANVLTF,TGCGCCAGCAGCTTACCGGGACAAAGCTCTGGGGCCAACGTCCTGACTTTC,NA,many,TRBJ2-6,TRBV5-1
CASSPTGIVGEQYF,TGTGCCAGCAGCCCCACAGGGATTGTCGGCGAGCAGTACTTC,NA,many,TRBJ2-7,TRBV12-3/TRBV12-4
CASSPHRSNVLQYF,TGTGCCAGCAGCCCCCACAGGTCGAATGTCCTACAGTACTTC,NA,NA,TRBJ2-7,TRBV28
CASSFDRGPAYEQYF,TGTGCCAGCAGCTTCGACAGGGGGCCCGCCTACGAGCAGTACTTC,TRBD1,few,TRBJ2-7,TRBV7-9
CSARLAASGGALGEQFF,TGCAGTGCTAGATTGGCGGCTAGCGGGGGGGCATTGGGTGAGCAGTTCTTC,TRBD2,few,TRBJ2-1,TRBV20-1
CASSPGRPLEAFF,TGTGCCAGCTCACCAGGGAGGCCCCTCGAAGCTTTCTTT,NA,few,TRBJ1-1,TRBV18
CASSFRDRANEKLFF,TGTGCCAGCAGCTTCCGGGACAGGGCTAATGAAAAACTGTTTTTT,TRBD1,many,TRBJ1-4,TRBV5-6
CASSQVDVSPLHF,TGTGCCAGCAGCCAAGTAGACGTTTCACCCCTCCACTTT,NA,few,TRBJ1-6,TRBV4-2
CASSTGGADYGYTF,TGTGCCAGCAGCACAGGGGGCGCGGACTATGGCTACACCTTC,TRBD1,NA,TRBJ1-2,TRBV3-1
CASSLQLQETQYF,TGTGCCAGCAGCCTACAACTCCAAGAGACCCAGTACTTC,NA,few,TRBJ2-5,TRBV7-2
CASRQTDQETQYF,TGTGCCAGCAGACAGACAGATCAAGAGACCCAGTACTTC,NA,many,TRBJ2-5,TRBV6-2/TRBV6-3
CAGGNTEAFF,TGTGCCGGGGGGAACACTGAAGCTTTCTTT,NA,few,TRBJ1-1,TRBV2
CASSSGLAGSTGELFF,TGTGCCAGCAGCTCGGGACTAGCGGGGTCCACCGGGGAGCTGTTTTTT,TRBD2,few,TRBJ2-2,TRBV7-9